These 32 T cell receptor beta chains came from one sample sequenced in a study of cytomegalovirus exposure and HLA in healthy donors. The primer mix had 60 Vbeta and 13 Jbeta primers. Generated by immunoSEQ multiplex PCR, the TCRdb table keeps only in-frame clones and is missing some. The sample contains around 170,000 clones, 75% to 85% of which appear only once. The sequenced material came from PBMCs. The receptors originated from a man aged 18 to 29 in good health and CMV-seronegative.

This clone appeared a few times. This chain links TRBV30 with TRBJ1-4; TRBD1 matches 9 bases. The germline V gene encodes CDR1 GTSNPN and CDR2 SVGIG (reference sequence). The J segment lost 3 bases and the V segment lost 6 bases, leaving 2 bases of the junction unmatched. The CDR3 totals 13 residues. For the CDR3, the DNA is TGTGCCTGTCGACAGGGGGCTAATGAAAAACTGTTTTTT. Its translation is CACRQGANEKLFF.

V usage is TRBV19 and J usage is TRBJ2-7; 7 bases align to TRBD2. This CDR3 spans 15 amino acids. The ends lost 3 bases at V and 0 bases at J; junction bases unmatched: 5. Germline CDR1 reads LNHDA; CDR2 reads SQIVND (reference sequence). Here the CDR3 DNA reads TGTGCCAGTAGTATGGGGGGGGGTTCCTCCTACGAGCAGTACTTC. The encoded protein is CASSMGGGSSYEQYF.

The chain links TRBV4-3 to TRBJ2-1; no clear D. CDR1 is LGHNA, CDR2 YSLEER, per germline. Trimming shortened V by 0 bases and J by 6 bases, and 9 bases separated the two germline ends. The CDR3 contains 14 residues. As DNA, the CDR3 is TGCGCCAGCAGCCAAGATTCCAGTGTCAATGAGCAGTTCTTC. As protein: CASSQDSSVNEQFF.

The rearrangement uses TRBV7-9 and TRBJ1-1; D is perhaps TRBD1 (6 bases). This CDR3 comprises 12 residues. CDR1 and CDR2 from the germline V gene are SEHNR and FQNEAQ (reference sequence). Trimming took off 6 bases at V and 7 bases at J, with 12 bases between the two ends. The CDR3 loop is CASRGARGEAFF. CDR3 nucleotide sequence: TGTGCCAGCAGGGGAGCCAGGGGTGAAGCTTTCTTT.

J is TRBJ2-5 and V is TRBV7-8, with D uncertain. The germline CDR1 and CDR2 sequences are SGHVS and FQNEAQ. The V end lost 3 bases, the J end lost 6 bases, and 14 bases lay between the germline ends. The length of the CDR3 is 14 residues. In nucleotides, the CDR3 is TGTGCCAGCAGCTTTTCCTCGATGGAGAAGACCCAGTACTTC. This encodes CASSFSSMEKTQYF.

The CDR3: CASSGYRTLPAGGTDTQYF. The CDR3 DNA reads as TGTGCCAGCAGTGGCTACCGAACCTTACCAGCGGGAGGCACAGATACGCAGTATTTT. The chain uses TRBV6-4 and TRBJ2-3, with 8 bases aligning to TRBD2. In germline, CDR1 is MRHNA, CDR2 SNTAGT. With V trimmed by 4 bases and J by 1 base, 16 bases remained unmatched. CDR3 size: 19 residues.

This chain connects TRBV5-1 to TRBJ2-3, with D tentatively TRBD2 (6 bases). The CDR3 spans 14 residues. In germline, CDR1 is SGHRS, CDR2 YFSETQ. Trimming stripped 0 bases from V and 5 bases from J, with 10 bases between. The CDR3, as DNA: TGCGCCAGCAGCTTGGATGGCGGGGTAGATACGCAGTATTTT. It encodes CASSLDGGVDTQYF.

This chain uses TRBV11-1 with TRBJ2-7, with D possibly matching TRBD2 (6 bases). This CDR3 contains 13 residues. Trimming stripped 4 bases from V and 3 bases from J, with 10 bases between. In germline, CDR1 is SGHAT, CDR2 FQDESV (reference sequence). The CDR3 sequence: CASSYSEGYEQYF. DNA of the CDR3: TGTGCCAGCAGCTACTCGGAGGGCTACGAGCAGTACTTC.

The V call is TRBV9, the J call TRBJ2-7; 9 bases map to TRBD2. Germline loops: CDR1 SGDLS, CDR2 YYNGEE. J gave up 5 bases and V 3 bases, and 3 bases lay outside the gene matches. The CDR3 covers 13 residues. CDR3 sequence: CASSGSGSDEQYF. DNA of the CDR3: TGTGCCAGCAGCGGTAGCGGGAGCGACGAGCAGTACTTC.

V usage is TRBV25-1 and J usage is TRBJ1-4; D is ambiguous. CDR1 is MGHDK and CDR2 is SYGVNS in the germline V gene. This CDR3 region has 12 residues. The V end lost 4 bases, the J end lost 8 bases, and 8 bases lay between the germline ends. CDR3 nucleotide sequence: TGTGCCAGCAGTGGTCGCGAGGAAAAACTGTTTTTT. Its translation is CASSGREEKLFF.

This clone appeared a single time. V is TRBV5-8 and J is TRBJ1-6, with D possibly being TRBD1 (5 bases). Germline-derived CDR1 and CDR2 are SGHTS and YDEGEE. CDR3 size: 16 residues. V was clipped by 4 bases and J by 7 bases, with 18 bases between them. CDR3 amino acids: CASSGGYLRGNSPLHF. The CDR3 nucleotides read TGTGCCAGCAGCGGGGGGTACCTAAGGGGCAATTCACCCCTCCACTTT.

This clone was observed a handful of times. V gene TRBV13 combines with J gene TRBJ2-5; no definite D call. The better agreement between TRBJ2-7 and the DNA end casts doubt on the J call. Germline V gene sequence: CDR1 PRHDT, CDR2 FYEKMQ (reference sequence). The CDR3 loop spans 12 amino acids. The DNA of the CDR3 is TGTGCCAGCAGCTTACCCGGGTACGAGCAGTACTTC. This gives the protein CASSLPGYEQYF.

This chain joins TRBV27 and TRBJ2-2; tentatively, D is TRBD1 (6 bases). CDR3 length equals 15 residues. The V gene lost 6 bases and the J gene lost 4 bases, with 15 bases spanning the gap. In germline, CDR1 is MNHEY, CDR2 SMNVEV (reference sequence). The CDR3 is CASRSLGGLTGELFF. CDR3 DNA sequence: TGTGCCAGCAGGAGTCTTGGGGGCCTCACCGGGGAGCTGTTTTTT.

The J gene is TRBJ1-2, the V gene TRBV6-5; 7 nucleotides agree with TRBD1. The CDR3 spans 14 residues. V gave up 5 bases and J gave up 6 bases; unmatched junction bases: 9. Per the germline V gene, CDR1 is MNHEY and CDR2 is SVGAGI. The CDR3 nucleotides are TGTGCCAGCAGTCGATTGACAGGGTTGGATGGCTACACCTTC. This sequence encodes CASSRLTGLDGYTF.

The CDR3 DNA reads as TGTGCCAGCTCACCCGGGATTGTAACTAGCGGGGGCCGAGAGACCCAGTACTTC. Its protein product is CASSPGIVTSGGRETQYF. This chain uses TRBV18 with TRBJ2-5, with TRBD2 identical over 11 bases. Germline V gene sequence: CDR1 KGHSH, CDR2 LQKENI. After removal of 3 bases from V and 4 bases from J, the junction contained 13 bases not matched to a gene. This CDR3 region has 18 residues.

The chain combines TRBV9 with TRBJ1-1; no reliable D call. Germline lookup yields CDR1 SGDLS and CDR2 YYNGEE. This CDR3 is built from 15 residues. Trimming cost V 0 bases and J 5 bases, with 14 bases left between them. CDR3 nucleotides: TGTGCCAGCAGCGTAGCTGGAGGGAGAGGAACTGAAGCTTTCTTT. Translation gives CASSVAGGRGTEAFF.

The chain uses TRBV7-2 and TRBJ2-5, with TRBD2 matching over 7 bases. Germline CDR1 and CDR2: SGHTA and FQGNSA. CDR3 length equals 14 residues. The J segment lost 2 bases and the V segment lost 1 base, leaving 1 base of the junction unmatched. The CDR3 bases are TGTGCCAGCAGCTTAGGAGCGGGGCAAGAGACCCAGTACTTC. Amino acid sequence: CASSLGAGQETQYF.

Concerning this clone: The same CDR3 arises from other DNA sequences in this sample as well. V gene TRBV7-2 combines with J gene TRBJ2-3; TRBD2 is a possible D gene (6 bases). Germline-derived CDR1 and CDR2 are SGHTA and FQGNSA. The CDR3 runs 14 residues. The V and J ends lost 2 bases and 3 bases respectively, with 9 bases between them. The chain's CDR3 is CASSLSGRTDTQYF. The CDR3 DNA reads TGTGCCAGCAGCTTATCAGGGAGGACAGATACGCAGTATTTT.

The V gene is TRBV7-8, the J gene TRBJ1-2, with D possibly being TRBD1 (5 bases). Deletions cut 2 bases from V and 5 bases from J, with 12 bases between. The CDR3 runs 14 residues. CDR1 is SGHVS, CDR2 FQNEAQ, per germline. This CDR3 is CASSLTDTMYGYTF. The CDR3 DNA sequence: TGTGCCAGCAGCTTAACGGACACAATGTATGGCTACACCTTC. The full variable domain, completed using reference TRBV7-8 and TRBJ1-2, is GAGVSQSPRYKVAKRGQDVALRCDPISGHVSLFWYQQALGQGPEFLTYFQNEAQLDKSGLPSDRFFAERPEGSVSTLKIQRTQQEDSAVYLCASSLTDTMYGYTFGSGTRLTVV.

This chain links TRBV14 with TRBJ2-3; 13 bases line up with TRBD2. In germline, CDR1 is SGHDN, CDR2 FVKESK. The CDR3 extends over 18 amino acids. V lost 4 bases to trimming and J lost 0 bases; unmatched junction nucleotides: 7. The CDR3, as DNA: TGTGCCAGCAGCCCCGGACTAGCGGGGGTGACTAGCACAGATACGCAGTATTTT. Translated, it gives CASSPGLAGVTSTDTQYF.

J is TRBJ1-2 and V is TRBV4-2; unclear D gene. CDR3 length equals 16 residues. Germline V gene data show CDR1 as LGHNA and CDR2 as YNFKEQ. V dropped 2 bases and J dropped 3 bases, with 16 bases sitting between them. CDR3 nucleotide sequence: TGTGCCAGCAGCCAAAATAGCGTAAGGTTGGACTATGGCTACACCTTC. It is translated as CASSQNSVRLDYGYTF.

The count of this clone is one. The CDR3 DNA follows: TGCGCCAGCAGCTTGGGTACAAGAGGGATTAATGAAGCTTTCTTT. Its translation: CASSLGTRGINEAFF. The V call is TRBV5-1, the J call TRBJ1-1, with no clear D. CDR3 length: 15 amino acids. V gave up 0 bases and J gave up 7 bases, with 16 bases separating them. Looked up from germline, CDR1 is SGHRS and CDR2 is YFSETQ.

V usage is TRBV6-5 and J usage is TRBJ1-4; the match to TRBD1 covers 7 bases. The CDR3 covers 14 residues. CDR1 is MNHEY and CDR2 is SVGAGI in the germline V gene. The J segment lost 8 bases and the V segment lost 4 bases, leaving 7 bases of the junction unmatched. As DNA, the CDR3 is TGTGCCAGCAGTTCGACAGGGCCGTACGAAAAACTGTTTTTT. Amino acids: CASSSTGPYEKLFF.

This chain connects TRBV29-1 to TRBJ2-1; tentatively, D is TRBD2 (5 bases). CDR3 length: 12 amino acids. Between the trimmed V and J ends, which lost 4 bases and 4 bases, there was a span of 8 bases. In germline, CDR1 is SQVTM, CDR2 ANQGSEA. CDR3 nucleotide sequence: TGCAGCGTTGGGACTGGGTACAATGAGCAGTTCTTC. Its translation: CSVGTGYNEQFF.

CDR3 sequence: CASGLVVGRGMNTEAFF. The CDR3 coding sequence is TGTGCTAGTGGTTTGGTAGTAGGCAGGGGCATGAACACTGAAGCTTTCTTT. V usage is TRBV12-5 and J usage is TRBJ1-1; D may be TRBD1 (6 bases). The ends were cut back, 0 bases at V and 0 bases at J, with 14 bases in the middle. From germline, CDR1 is LGHNT and CDR2 FRNRAP. CDR3 length: 17 residues.

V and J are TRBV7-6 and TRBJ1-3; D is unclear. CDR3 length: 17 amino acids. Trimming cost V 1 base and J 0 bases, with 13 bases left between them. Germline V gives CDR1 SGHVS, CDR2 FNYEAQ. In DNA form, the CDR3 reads TGTGCCAGCAGCTTAGGGGCACAGTCCTTCTCTGGAAACACCATATATTTT. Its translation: CASSLGAQSFSGNTIYF.

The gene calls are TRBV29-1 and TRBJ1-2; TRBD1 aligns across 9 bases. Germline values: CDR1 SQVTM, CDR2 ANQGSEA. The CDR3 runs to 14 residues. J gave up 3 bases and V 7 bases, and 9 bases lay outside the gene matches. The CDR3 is CSATGGVFDYGYTF. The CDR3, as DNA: TGCAGCGCAACAGGGGGCGTATTTGACTATGGCTACACCTTC.

For the CDR3, the DNA is TGTGCCAGTAGTTCCAGGGACAGGGGTATCGATGAGCAGTTCTTC. Translated, it gives CASSSRDRGIDEQFF. The chain links TRBV19 to TRBJ2-1; 10 positions agree with TRBD1. V trimming: 5 bases; J trimming: 8 bases; junction bases outside the gene matches: 9. The CDR3 totals 15 residues. Germline CDR1 and CDR2: LNHDA and SQIVND (reference sequence).

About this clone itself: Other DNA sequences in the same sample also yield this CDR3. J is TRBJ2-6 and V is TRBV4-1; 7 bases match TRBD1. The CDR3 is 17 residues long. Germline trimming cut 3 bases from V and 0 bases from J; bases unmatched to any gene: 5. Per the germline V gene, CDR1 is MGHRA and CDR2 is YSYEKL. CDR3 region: CASSQAGTASGANVLTF. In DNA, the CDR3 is TGCGCCAGCAGCCAGGCCGGGACAGCCTCTGGGGCCAACGTCCTGACTTTC.

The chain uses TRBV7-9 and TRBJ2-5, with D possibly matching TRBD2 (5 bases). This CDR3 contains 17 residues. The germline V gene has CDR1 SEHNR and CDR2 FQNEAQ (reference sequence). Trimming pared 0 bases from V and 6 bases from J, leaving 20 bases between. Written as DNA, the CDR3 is TGTGCCAGCAGCTTAGCGGCCGGCGCAGAACAGCGGAAGACCCAGTACTTC. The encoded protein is CASSLAAGAEQRKTQYF.

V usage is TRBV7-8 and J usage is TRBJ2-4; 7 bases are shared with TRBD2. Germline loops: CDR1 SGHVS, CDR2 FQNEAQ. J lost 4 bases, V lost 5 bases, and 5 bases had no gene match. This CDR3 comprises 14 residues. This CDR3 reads CASSPLGGKNIQYF. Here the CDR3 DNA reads TGTGCCAGCAGCCCCCTGGGGGGGAAAAACATTCAGTACTTC.

CDR3 sequence: CASSADRGEAFF. The CDR3 nucleotides read TGTGCCAGCAGCGCGGACAGGGGTGAAGCTTTCTTT. This rearrangement joins TRBV5-6 to TRBJ1-1; 9 nucleotides agree with TRBD1. Losses at the gene ends were 4 bases for V and 7 bases for J; bases not matched to a gene: 2. Germline values: CDR1 SGHDT, CDR2 YYEEEE. CDR3 length: 12 residues.